This T cell receptor beta chain was sequenced for a study of CD8 T cells in Susac syndrome. V trimming: 10 bases; J trimming: 0 bases; junction bases outside the gene matches: 11. Germline V gene lookup returns CDR1 SNHLY and CDR2 FYNNEI. The CDR3 covers 15 residues. RNA in amounts of roughly 0.5 to 1 ug was reverse transcribed with random hexamers. Coverage of TCR beta CDR3 amplification by immunoSEQ multiplex PCR extended to 54 Vbeta and 13 Jbeta. TCRdb re-called the immunoSEQ multiplex PCR reads with MiXCR, one entry per CDR3 protein. The sample contains almost 450,000 distinct CDR3 sequences, approximately 85% of which appear only once.

This clonotype was obtained from a human donor with multiple sclerosis. The specimen was CD8+ T cells from PBMCs. The chain is built from TRBV2 and TRBJ1-1; 7 nucleotides line up with TRBD1. CDR3 residues: CANLRMGQLNTEAFF. Written as DNA, the CDR3 is TGTGCCAATCTAAGGATGGGACAGCTGAACACTGAAGCTTTCTTT.